This T cell receptor beta chain was recorded in a study of cytomegalovirus exposure and HLA in healthy donors. Overall study context: Among 398 genotyped donors, roughly 80% fell in the Caucasian-associated ancestry cluster.

Notes on this clone: The target antigen is unknown.

The CDR3 is 15 residues long. J was trimmed by 2 bases and V by 3 bases; bases with no gene match: 2. Germline V gene data show CDR1 as KGHSH and CDR2 as LQKENI. Broader study findings: Equally common other TCR beta chains were less clonally expanded than HLA-associated ones, a later analysis found.

Primers included in the PCR were 60 Vbeta and 13 Jbeta primers. As originally analysed: It was a later analysis that counted about 80 million unique TCR beta chains, of which around 11 million were shared. TCRdb's copy holds only in-frame clones and misses some; the assay was immunoSEQ multiplex PCR. The V and J calls and the clone size are those of that table, but D and trimming were determined from the DNA. The sample consists of around 120,000 clones, 70% to 80% of them appearing once. The chain couples TRBV18 to TRBJ1-4, with TRBD1 identical over 8 bases. The clonotype was recovered from a woman under 30 in good health and CMV-seronegative. The sample comprised PBMCs. The CDR3 sequence is CASSPRTGTNEKLFF. The CDR3 bases are TGTGCCAGCTCACCCAGGACAGGGACTAATGAAAAACTGTTTTTT.